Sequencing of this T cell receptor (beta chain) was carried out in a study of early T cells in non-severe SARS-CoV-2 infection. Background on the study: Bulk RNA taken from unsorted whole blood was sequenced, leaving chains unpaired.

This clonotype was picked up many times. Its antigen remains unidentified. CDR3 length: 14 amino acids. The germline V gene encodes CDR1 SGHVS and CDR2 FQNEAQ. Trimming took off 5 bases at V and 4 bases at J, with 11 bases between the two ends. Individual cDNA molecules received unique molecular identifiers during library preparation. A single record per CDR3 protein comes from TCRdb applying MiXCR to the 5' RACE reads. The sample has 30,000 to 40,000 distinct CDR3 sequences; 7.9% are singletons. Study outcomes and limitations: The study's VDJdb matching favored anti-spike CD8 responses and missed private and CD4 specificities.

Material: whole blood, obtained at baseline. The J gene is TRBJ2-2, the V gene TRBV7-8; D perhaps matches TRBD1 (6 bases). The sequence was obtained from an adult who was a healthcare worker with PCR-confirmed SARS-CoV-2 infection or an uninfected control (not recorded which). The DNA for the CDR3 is TGTGCCAGCAGCCAACAGGGAACCACCGGGGAGCTGTTTTTT. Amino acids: CASSQQGTTGELFF.